This record covers a single TCR beta chain. The antigen remains unidentified. V was pared by 2 bases and J by 3 bases, with 13 bases between. CDR1 MNHEY and CDR2 SVGAGI come from the germline V gene. The CDR3 is made up of 15 amino acids. Measured with immunoSEQ multiplex PCR; TCRdb has only the in-frame clones, and not every one. There are 160,000 or so clones in the sample; around four fifths occur only once, and 2% to 2.5% lies in the top ten. This sample was included in a study of cytomegalovirus exposure and HLA in healthy donors. Overall study findings and caveats: First-cohort TCR clusters were later found to tend to co-occur in the 90 to 150 validation repertoires. In vitro assays verified that three CMV-associated chains recognized CMV antigens specifically. Usually a TCR sequence was rare, but some public TCRs were found in many donors. It was about 180 TCR beta chains that were listed as cytomegalovirus-associated.

Sequencing input: PBMCs. The TCR originated in a man aged 25-45 years in good health and CMV-seropositive. This chain joins TRBV6-5 and TRBJ1-1; D may be TRBD1 (6 bases). This chain's CDR3 is CASSYRGGVHTEAFF. CDR3 sequence (DNA): TGTGCCAGCAGTTACAGGGGGGGAGTTCACACTGAAGCTTTCTTT.